Below, 8 T cell receptor beta chains from the same sample are listed, as sequenced in a study of graft-versus-host responses after intestinal transplantation (dated by TCRdb to 2020 to 2023). To isolate intraepithelial and lamina propria lymphocytes from graft specimens, dithiothreitol, EDTA incubations and collagenase D digestion were used. The library relied on the immunoSEQ multiplex PCR assay. This immuneACCESS table, as held by TCRdb, lists in-frame sequences with V and J called but not all clones. Of the missing ones, under half trace to an unresolved V gene in checked studies; the others have no known cause. The sample has 3,500 to 5,500 clones on record, around three quarters of them singletons. The ten biggest clones cover 7.2% of the sample. The specimen was ileum tissue, collected 9 days after transplant. The source is a human patient who received an intestinal transplant, so some T cells may come from the graft donor.

The J gene is TRBJ1-2, the V gene TRBV7-4; the match to TRBD1 covers 7 bases. The CDR3 runs to 15 residues. Germline assignment: CDR1 SGHVT and CDR2 SQSDAQ. Trimming took 1 base from V and 8 from J; bases not matched to a gene: 10. The CDR3 loop reads CASSLGRQGGSGYTF. The CDR3 nucleotides are TGTGCCAGCAGCTTAGGTCGACAGGGAGGCTCCGGCTACACCTTC.

This clone came up once. The rearrangement links TRBV13 to TRBJ2-5; D tentatively fits TRBD1 or TRBD2 (5 bases each). CDR1 and CDR2 (germline): PRHDT, FYEKMQ (reference sequence). V was clipped by 1 base and J by 5 bases, with 14 bases between them. This CDR3 spans 15 amino acids. The CDR3 sequence is CASSLDPHWGETQYF. The CDR3 bases are TGTGCCAGCAGCTTAGACCCGCATTGGGGGGAGACCCAGTACTTC. The full variable domain, in which reference TRBV13 and TRBJ2-5 provide the parts outside the CDR3, is AAGVIQSPRHLIKEKRETATLKCYPIPRHDTVYWYQQGPGQDPQFLISFYEKMQSDKGSIPDRFSAQQFSDYHSELNMSSLELGDSALYFCASSLDPHWGETQYFGPGTRLLVL.

The rearrangement uses TRBV27 and TRBJ1-2; possibly TRBD1 for D (5 bases). Between the trimmed V and J ends, which lost 2 bases and 3 bases, there was a span of 10 bases. The CDR3 sequence is 14 residues long. Germline assignment: CDR1 MNHEY and CDR2 SMNVEV (reference sequence). The CDR3 DNA reads as TGTGCCAGCAGTTTAGTGGGACGAGACTATGGCTACACCTTC. Its protein is CASSLVGRDYGYTF.

The chain recombines TRBV14 with TRBJ1-2; D remains unclear. Looked up from germline, CDR1 is SGHDN and CDR2 is FVKESK. CDR3 length: 14 amino acids. Trimming left V 1 base short and J 4 bases short, with 10 bases between. The CDR3 here is CASSQVYIPYGYTF. CDR3 DNA sequence: TGTGCCAGCAGCCAAGTCTACATACCCTATGGCTACACCTTC.

This CDR3 reads CASSQGTGAYNSPLHF. The CDR3 bases are TGTGCCAGCAGCCAAGGGACAGGGGCCTATAATTCACCCCTCCACTTT. The rearrangement links TRBV14 to TRBJ1-6, with TRBD1 matching 9 bases. Germline CDR1 is SGHDN and CDR2 is FVKESK. This CDR3 has 16 amino acids. Trimming removed 1 base from V and 2 bases from J; junction bases left unmatched: 0. Looking up the rest from reference TRBV14 and TRBJ1-6 gives the full variable domain: EAGVTQFPSHSVIEKGQTVTLRCDPISGHDNLYWYRRVMGKEIKFLLHFVKESKQDESGMPNNRFLAERTGGTYSTLKVQPAELEDSGVYFCASSQGTGAYNSPLHFGNGTRLTVT.

CDR3 in amino acids: CASSQDPSGVSYEQYF. The CDR3 nucleotides read TGTGCCAGCAGCCAAGATCCTAGCGGGGTTTCCTACGAGCAGTACTTC. The V call is TRBV4-2, the J call TRBJ2-7; 9 nucleotides match TRBD2. CDR1 and CDR2 (germline): LGHNA, YNFKEQ. V gave up 0 bases and J gave up 1 base; unmatched junction bases: 4. The CDR3 runs to 16 residues.

V usage is TRBV7-9 and J usage is TRBJ2-7, with 8 bases matching TRBD1. Germline V gene sequence: CDR1 SEHNR, CDR2 FQNEAQ (reference sequence). J gave up 4 bases and V 5 bases, and 13 bases lay outside the gene matches. This CDR3 is 16 amino acids long. CDR3: CASSERSGGSEYEQYF. The CDR3 DNA sequence: TGTGCCAGCAGCGAAAGGTCAGGGGGCTCAGAATACGAGCAGTACTTC.

The chain couples TRBV4-1 to TRBJ2-7; 9 bases are a match to TRBD2. CDR1 is MGHRA and CDR2 is YSYEKL in the germline V gene. V shed 1 base, J shed 0 bases, and the junction held 10 bases outside the gene matches. This CDR3 spans 18 amino acids. The CDR3 region has the DNA TGCGCCAGCAGCCAAGCATTCCTTAGCGGGGGTGGCTCCTACGAGCAGTACTTC. This translates into CASSQAFLSGGGSYEQYF.